This T cell receptor beta chain appears in the sequencing data of a study of shared clonotypes between healthy human individuals. Terminally differentiated effector memory CD45RA+ cells were excluded by CCR7 positive selection of CD45RO-negative cells. V lost 5 bases and J lost 7, with 24 bases in between. Germline V lookup: CDR1 MNHEY, CDR2 SMNVEV (reference sequence). The CDR3 runs to 17 residues. Generated by immunoSEQ multiplex PCR, the TCRdb table keeps only in-frame clones and is missing some. The data show about 2.2 million clones, about 92% seen once. The V call is TRBV27, the J call TRBJ1-5; no clear D gene. Specimen: naive CD8+ T cells from PBMCs. The clonotype originates from a man aged 18 to 30 in good health. Some clones in this sample may be carry-over from other donors' samples. DNA of the CDR3: TGTGCCAGCAGTCTTTTTCCCCTAGGCGTTTGGGAGCAGCCCCAGCATTTT. Translated: CASSLFPLGVWEQPQHF.